The T cell receptor beta chain under discussion was sequenced for a study of pediatric ulcerative colitis. Study-wide findings and caveats: Repertoires came from total lymphocyte DNA, not specific subsets. Rectal repertoires separated controls, mild-moderate and acute severe colitis. Some T cells in rectal biopsies may come from blood, especially with overt colitis. Blood-rectal clonal overlap within each person was significantly higher in ulcerative colitis patients than controls.

Germline V gene lookup returns CDR1 SGHRS and CDR2 YFSETQ. Trimming removed 0 bases from V and 8 bases from J, with 14 bases in between. The CDR3 spans 14 residues. Produced via immunoSEQ multiplex PCR; TCRdb's table is partial and in-frame only. The sample includes 30,000 to 40,000 clones, around 75% seen only once; the top ten take around 9.1%. Points on this clone: Antigen: not known.

Rectal tissue came from one to two pinch biopsies taken at colonoscopy. The receptor comes from a boy aged 5-17 years with severe ulcerative colitis. What was sequenced was gut tissue. The gene calls are TRBV5-1 and TRBJ1-1; D may be TRBD1 (5 bases). In DNA, the CDR3 is TGCGCCAGCAGCTTGGCCCGGGGGTTGACAGAAGCTTTCTTT. It yields the protein CASSLARGLTEAFF.